The 29 T cell receptor beta chains below all came from one sample that was sequenced in a study of beta chain features in type 1 diabetes. Study results and caveats: TCRB CDR3s were moderately but significantly shorter in Type 1 diabetes patients in all four CD4+ subsets.

These receptors' targets are unknown. Investigators reverse transcribed all isolated RNA, so they sequenced expressed TCRB transcripts. Clones were sequenced by immunoSEQ multiplex PCR, and TCRdb holds only the in-frame ones, with some missing. The data hold some 350,000 clones, with over 9% observed a single time. The sequenced sample was central memory CD4+ T cells from blood. The receptors here all came from a man under 40 with type 1 diabetes.

There are a few counts of this clone. This sequence joins TRBV11-2 and TRBJ2-2; possible D gene TRBD1, 6 bases. This CDR3 has 14 residues. Germline CDR1 is SGHAT and CDR2 is FQNNGV. V lost 4 bases to trimming and J lost 6 bases, with 12 bases between them. CDR3 in amino acids: CASSSRGGAGELFF. The DNA for the CDR3 is TGTGCCAGCAGCTCCCGAGGGGGAGCCGGGGAGCTGTTTTTT. Supplemented by reference TRBV11-2 and TRBJ2-2, the full variable domain reads EAGVAQSPRYKIIEKRQSVAFWCNPISGHATLYWYQQILGQGPKLLIQFQNNGVVDDSQLPKDRFSAERLKGVDSTLKIQPAKLEDSAVYLCASSSRGGAGELFFGEGSRLTVL.

This clone was counted at least ten times. This sequence joins TRBV28 and TRBJ1-1, with 9 bases aligning to TRBD1. Germline V CDR1 and CDR2: MDHEN, SYDVKM. This CDR3 comprises 19 residues. V lost 9 bases to trimming and J lost 1 base; unmatched junction nucleotides: 21. CDR3 sequence (DNA): TGTGCCAGTGTCGGGGGACAGGGTGCGTACAAGGTCGGGAACACTGAAGCTTTCTTT. Its translation: CASVGGQGAYKVGNTEAFF.

CDR3 residues: CASSPQGLSGNTIYF. CDR3 DNA: TGTGCCAGCTCACCACAGGGACTCTCTGGAAACACCATATATTTT. The chain couples TRBV18 to TRBJ1-3; D is perhaps TRBD1 (5 bases). V was clipped by 1 base and J by 0 bases, with 7 bases between them. The CDR3 has 15 amino acids. CDR1 and CDR2 from the germline V gene are KGHSH and LQKENI.

This clone was found many times. The J gene is TRBJ1-1, the V gene TRBV5-6; D remains unclear. Germline assignment: CDR1 SGHDT and CDR2 YYEEEE. Trimming stripped 3 bases from V and 6 bases from J, with 6 bases between. The CDR3 extends over 11 amino acids. CDR3 loop: CASSSFAEAFF. The CDR3 region has the DNA TGTGCCAGCAGCTCCTTCGCTGAAGCTTTCTTT.

The chain's CDR3 is CASSGRGIGTDTQYF. The CDR3 DNA follows: TGTGCCAGCAGTGGCAGGGGCATTGGCACAGATACGCAGTATTTT. The chain links TRBV28 to TRBJ2-3, with D possibly TRBD1 on 6 matching bases. V lost 5 bases to trimming and J lost 1 base, with 13 bases between them. Germline CDR1 and CDR2: MDHEN and SYDVKM. The length of the CDR3 is 15 residues.

This clone has just a few counts. CDR3 region: CASSNLRGGSNTEAFF. The CDR3 coding sequence is TGTGCCAGTAGTAACCTCAGGGGAGGGAGCAACACTGAAGCTTTCTTT. The rearrangement links TRBV19 to TRBJ1-1, with D possibly TRBD1 on 6 matching bases. The germline V and J ends were trimmed by 4 bases and 2 bases, with 17 bases remaining between them. The CDR3 consists of 16 residues. The germline CDR1 and CDR2 sequences are LNHDA and SQIVND (reference sequence).

This clone was found a few times. The chain combines TRBV14 with TRBJ2-5; 10 positions agree with TRBD1. Trimming took 4 bases from V and 5 from J; bases not matched to a gene: 4. The CDR3 loop spans 14 amino acids. Germline assignment: CDR1 SGHDN and CDR2 FVKESK. CDR3 in amino acids: CASSRQGAGETQYF. In nucleotides, the CDR3 is TGTGCCAGCAGCCGACAGGGGGCGGGGGAGACCCAGTACTTC.

This clone was counted only a few times. A much larger clone lies one base from this, so it may be a read error. The chain joins TRBV5-5 to TRBJ2-1; D is uncertain. Trimming pared 4 bases from V and 5 bases from J, leaving 7 bases between. The CDR3 loop spans 12 amino acids. Germline values: CDR1 SGHKS, CDR2 YYEKEE (reference sequence). The DNA of the CDR3 is TGTGCCAGCAGCCGACACCACAATGAGCAGTTCTTC. Translation gives CASSRHHNEQFF. The full variable domain, completed using reference TRBV5-5 and TRBJ2-1, is DAGVTQSPTHLIKTRGQQVTLRCSPISGHKSVSWYQQVLGQGPQFIFQYYEKEERGRGNFPDRFSARQFPNYSSELNVNALLLGDSALYLCASSRHHNEQFFGPGTRLTVL.

The chain uses TRBV11-1 and TRBJ2-7, with 10 bases identical to TRBD1. V lost 2 bases to trimming and J lost 4 bases; unmatched junction nucleotides: 2. The CDR3 spans 14 residues. The germline V gene has CDR1 SGHAT and CDR2 FQDESV (reference sequence). The CDR3 protein is CASSLMGQGYEQYF. As DNA, the CDR3 is TGTGCCAGCAGCTTAATGGGACAGGGGTACGAGCAGTACTTC.

This chain connects TRBV6-4 to TRBJ2-2, with D maybe TRBD2 (7 bases). The CDR3 loop spans 20 amino acids. Trimming stripped 6 bases from V and 0 bases from J, with 26 bases between. Germline V gene lookup returns CDR1 MRHNA and CDR2 SNTAGT. As DNA, the CDR3 is TGTGCCAGCAGCCTGACGCCCCACATAGGGGGGGCCCCGAACACCGGGGAGCTGTTTTTT. Translating gives CASSLTPHIGGAPNTGELFF.

As concerns this clone: This CDR3 fails to terminate in the conserved phenylalanine or tryptophan, so it likely reflects a read error. The limits of the CDR3 on the DNA are not certain, so only TCRdb's listed CDR3 is given. The chain employs TRBV30 and TRBJ1-1. The CDR3 spans 11 amino acids, including both terminal residues. The germline V gene has CDR1 GTSNPN and CDR2 SVGIG (reference sequence). This chain's CDR3 is CAWTSVGTIEA.

This clone occurred a few times. The chain recombines TRBV7-9 with TRBJ1-1; D not resolved. Trimming cost V 2 bases and J 3 bases, with 7 bases left between them. Germline loops: CDR1 SEHNR, CDR2 FQNEAQ (reference sequence). The CDR3 contains 13 residues. The CDR3 coding sequence is TGTGCCAGCAGCTTAAGGGAGGACACTGAAGCTTTCTTT. Translated: CASSLREDTEAFF.

This clone was recorded many times. J is TRBJ1-1 and V is TRBV2; no definite D call. This CDR3 has 13 amino acids. Germline V CDR1 and CDR2: SNHLY, FYNNEI. Deletions cut 2 bases from V and 4 bases from J, with 8 bases between. This CDR3 is CASSEPAATEAFF. The CDR3 nucleotides read TGTGCCAGCAGTGAACCTGCTGCCACTGAAGCTTTCTTT.

This clone occurred many times. The rearrangement uses TRBV19 and TRBJ2-2; no definite D call. This CDR3 contains 14 residues. The V end was cut by 9 bases, the J end by 4 bases, with 15 bases between. The germline CDR1 and CDR2 sequences are LNHDA and SQIVND (reference sequence). The CDR3 region is CASWTRVGTGELFF. CDR3 coding DNA: TGTGCCAGCTGGACCCGGGTTGGCACCGGGGAGCTGTTTTTT.

This sequence joins TRBV29-1 and TRBJ2-5; 7 bases fit TRBD2. This CDR3 has 13 amino acids. The ends lost 4 bases at V and 4 bases at J; junction bases unmatched: 6. The germline V gene has CDR1 SQVTM and CDR2 ANQGSEA. Here the CDR3 reads CSVVGGSRETQYF. The CDR3 nucleotides read TGCAGCGTTGTGGGCGGGAGTAGAGAGACCCAGTACTTC.

The V and J genes are TRBV5-4 and TRBJ2-1; 12 bases line up with TRBD2. V dropped 6 bases and J dropped 3; count of bases not matched to a gene: 7. From germline, CDR1 is SGHNT and CDR2 YYREEE (reference sequence). This CDR3 is 16 amino acids long. The CDR3, as DNA: TGTGCCAGCACCAGACTAGCGGGAGAGAACTACAATGAGCAGTTCTTC. Translating it yields CASTRLAGENYNEQFF.

J is TRBJ1-5 and V is TRBV10-1, with 7 bases aligning to TRBD1. V trimming: 5 bases; J trimming: 4 bases; junction bases outside the gene matches: 5. CDR3 length: 14 amino acids. Germline CDR1 and CDR2: WNHNN and SYGVQD (reference sequence). This chain's CDR3 is CASSPGTANQPQHF. CDR3 DNA: TGCGCCAGCAGTCCTGGGACAGCAAATCAGCCCCAGCATTTT.

This chain uses TRBV29-1 with TRBJ1-1; TRBD1 matches at 12 bases. CDR1 and CDR2 (germline): SQVTM, ANQGSEA. V dropped 3 bases and J dropped 7; count of bases not matched to a gene: 3. This CDR3 spans 13 amino acids. CDR3 nucleotide sequence: TGCAGCGTTGACGGGACAGGGGGCTTTGAAGCTTTCTTT. Translation gives CSVDGTGGFEAFF.

This clone came up a few times. The V and J genes are TRBV28 and TRBJ1-1, with D hard to call. The CDR3 is made up of 13 amino acids. Germline V CDR1 and CDR2: MDHEN, SYDVKM. V lost 8 bases, J lost 5 bases, and 15 bases lay in between. The CDR3 DNA sequence: TGTGCCAGCCTGGTCGGGGTTGGGACTGAAGCTTTCTTT. It codes for CASLVGVGTEAFF.

This clone was counted only a few times. Here the CDR3 DNA reads TGTGCCAGCAGCACGGACAGGGACAATGAGCAGTTCTTC. As protein: CASSTDRDNEQFF. This chain joins TRBV6-4 and TRBJ2-1, with 8 bases aligning to TRBD1. The CDR3 consists of 13 residues. Trimming at V came to 6 bases and at J to 5 bases, leaving 3 bases not matched to a gene. Germline CDR1 and CDR2: MRHNA and SNTAGT.

This clone was detected only a few times. The CDR3, as DNA: TGTGCCAGCAGTTTAGTTGCCAGGGGGAGAATGTGGGGCTACACCTTC. This sequence encodes CASSLVARGRMWGYTF. V usage is TRBV28 and J usage is TRBJ1-2, with 7 bases aligning to TRBD1. With 2 bases clipped from V and 8 bases from J, the junction kept 14 bases outside the gene matches. In germline, CDR1 is MDHEN, CDR2 SYDVKM. This CDR3 spans 16 amino acids.

Details on this clone: This may come from a read error, since a much larger clone is one base off. Other DNA sequences in this sample translate to the same CDR3. This chain links TRBV11-3 with TRBJ2-1; 10 bases map to TRBD1. The CDR3 runs 13 residues. Germline assignment: CDR1 SGHNT and CDR2 YENEEA. The J segment lost 6 bases and the V segment lost 5 bases, leaving 1 base of the junction unmatched. The CDR3 spells CASSRTGGNEQFF. CDR3 DNA sequence: TGTGCCAGCAGCCGGACAGGGGGCAATGAGCAGTTCTTC.

The chain combines TRBV7-3 with TRBJ2-7, with 7 nucleotides matching TRBD2. J lost 7 bases, V lost 1 base, and 10 bases had no gene match. This CDR3 spans 15 amino acids. Germline-derived CDR1 and CDR2 are SGHTA and FQGTGA. The CDR3 sequence is CASSLKPAGLQEQYF. CDR3 DNA: TGTGCCAGCAGCTTAAAGCCAGCGGGACTGCAAGAGCAGTACTTC.

To note about this clone: This specimen includes other DNA sequences encoding the same CDR3. The V call is TRBV6-5, the J call TRBJ2-3, with 15 bases aligning to TRBD2. CDR1 is MNHEY and CDR2 is SVGAGI in the germline V gene. The CDR3 is 15 residues long. The trim removed 5 bases at V and 3 bases at J, leaving 0 bases unmatched. CDR3 residues: CASSGTSGRTDTQYF. The CDR3 DNA follows: TGTGCCAGCAGTGGGACTAGCGGGAGGACAGATACGCAGTATTTT.

The sample holds a few counts of this clone. The V and J genes are TRBV9 and TRBJ2-1, with TRBD2 identical over 7 bases. Germline V gene sequence: CDR1 SGDLS, CDR2 YYNGEE. The CDR3 runs 16 residues. V was pared by 4 bases and J by 0 bases, with 7 bases of the junction left unmatched. CDR3 in amino acids: CASSSERGLSYNEQFF. The CDR3, as DNA: TGTGCCAGCAGCTCCGAGCGGGGTCTCTCCTACAATGAGCAGTTCTTC.

The sample holds one count of this clone. A much larger clonotype is one base distant, so this may be a read error. The chain carries TRBV5-5 and TRBJ2-5; D uncertain. The closer fit of TRBJ2-7 to the DNA end suggests the J call may be wrong. Germline CDR1 reads SGHKS; CDR2 reads YYEKEE (reference sequence). The CDR3 extends over 14 amino acids. Here the CDR3 DNA reads TGTGCCAGCAGCCAAGATTGGCTCTCCTACGAGCAGTACTTC. Amino acid sequence: CASSQDWLSYEQYF.

This clone was counted a few times. CDR3 DNA: TGTGCCAGCAGCCGGCGGGTGGGGAGCTCCTACGAGCAGTACTTC. Its translation is CASSRRVGSSYEQYF. The chain links TRBV6-5 to TRBJ2-7, with D perhaps TRBD2 (5 bases). The V end lost 6 bases, the J end lost 0 bases, and 15 bases lay between the germline ends. Germline V lookup: CDR1 MNHEY, CDR2 SVGAGI. The CDR3 contains 15 residues.

This clone was observed a handful of times. The chain joins TRBV7-2 to TRBJ2-5; maybe TRBD2 (5 bases). The CDR3 is 14 residues long. The germline gives CDR1 SGHTA, CDR2 FQGNSA. Trimming cost V 3 bases and J 1 base, with 9 bases left between them. The DNA of the CDR3 is TGTGCCAGCAGCTTCACGGCGGGCCAAGAGACCCAGTACTTC. This sequence encodes CASSFTAGQETQYF.

This clone was detected a few times. The genes are TRBV7-2 and TRBJ2-2; 7 nucleotides match TRBD1. The CDR3 totals 14 residues. Germline CDR1 reads SGHTA; CDR2 reads FQGNSA. The V segment lost 4 bases and the J segment 7 bases; nucleotides outside the gene matches: 6. The CDR3 DNA reads as TGTGCCAGCAGCTCTAGGGGGCTAGTCGGGGAGCTGTTTTTT. It codes for CASSSRGLVGELFF. Drawing the rest from reference TRBV7-2 and TRBJ2-2, the complete variable domain is GAGVSQSPSNKVTEKGKDVELRCDPISGHTALYWYRQSLGQGLEFLIYFQGNSAPDKSGLPSDRFSAERTGGSVSTLTIQRTQQEDSAVYLCASSSRGLVGELFFGEGSRLTVL.